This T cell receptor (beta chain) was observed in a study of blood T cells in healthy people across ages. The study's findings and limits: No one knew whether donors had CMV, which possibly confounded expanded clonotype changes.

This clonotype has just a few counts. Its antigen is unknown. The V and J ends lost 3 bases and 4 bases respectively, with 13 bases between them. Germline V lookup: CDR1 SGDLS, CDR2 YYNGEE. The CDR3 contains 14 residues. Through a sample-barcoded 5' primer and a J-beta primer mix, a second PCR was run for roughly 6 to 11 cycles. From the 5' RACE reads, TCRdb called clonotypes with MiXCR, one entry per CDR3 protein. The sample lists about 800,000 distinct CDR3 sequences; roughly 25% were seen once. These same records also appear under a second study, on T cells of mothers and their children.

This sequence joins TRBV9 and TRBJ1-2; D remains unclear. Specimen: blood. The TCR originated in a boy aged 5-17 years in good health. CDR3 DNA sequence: TGTGCCAGCAGCGCCCCCCGGGATCCCTATGGCTACACCTTC. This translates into CASSAPRDPYGYTF.